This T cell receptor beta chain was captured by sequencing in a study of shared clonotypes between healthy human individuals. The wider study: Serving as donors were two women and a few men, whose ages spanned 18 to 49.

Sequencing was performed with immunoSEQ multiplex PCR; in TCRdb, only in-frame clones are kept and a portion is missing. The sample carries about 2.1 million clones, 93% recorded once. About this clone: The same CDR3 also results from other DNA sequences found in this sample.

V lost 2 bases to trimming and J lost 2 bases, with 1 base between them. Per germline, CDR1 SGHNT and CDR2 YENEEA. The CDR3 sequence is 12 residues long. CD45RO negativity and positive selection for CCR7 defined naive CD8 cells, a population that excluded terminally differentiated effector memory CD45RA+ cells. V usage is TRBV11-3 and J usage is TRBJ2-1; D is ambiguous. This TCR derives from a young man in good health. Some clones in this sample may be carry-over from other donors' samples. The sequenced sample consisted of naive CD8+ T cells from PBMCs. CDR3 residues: CASSLTYNEQFF. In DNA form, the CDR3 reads TGTGCCAGCAGCTTAACCTACAATGAGCAGTTCTTC.